One sample yielded the 20 T cell receptor beta chains listed below, sequenced in a study of shared clonotypes between healthy human individuals. Repertoires were generated with immunoSEQ multiplex PCR, while TCRdb's copy carries only in-frame clones and drops some. The data hold around 600,000 clones, with roughly 97% observed a single time. Sequencing was carried out using naive CD4+ T cells sorted from blood. The subset: CD45RA+ positively selected. These receptors all stem from a woman aged 25 to 39 in good health.

V gene TRBV5-1 combines with J gene TRBJ2-2; no clear D. The length of the CDR3 is 17 residues. The germline V and J ends were trimmed by 6 bases and 4 bases, with 22 bases remaining between them. Germline V gives CDR1 SGHRS, CDR2 YFSETQ. The CDR3 DNA follows: TGCGCCAGCAACTTCAAAACGCTGGGCCAGAGCACCGGGGAGCTGTTTTTT. This codes for CASNFKTLGQSTGELFF.

This chain joins TRBV7-8 and TRBJ1-1; 8 bases agree with TRBD1. The germline gives CDR1 SGHVS, CDR2 FQNEAQ. This CDR3 has 12 residues. J gave up 4 bases and V 8 bases, and 3 bases lay outside the gene matches. Written as DNA, the CDR3 is TGTGCCAGCGGACAGGGCGGCACTGAAGCTTTCTTT. Translated: CASGQGGTEAFF.

V is TRBV10-3 and J is TRBJ2-7, with D unclear. Per germline, CDR1 ENHRY and CDR2 SYGVKD. The CDR3 has 15 residues. The ends were cut back, 0 bases at V and 0 bases at J, with 9 bases in the middle. The CDR3 DNA reads as TGTGCCATCAGTGAGTCGAAGGTAGCCTCCTACGAGCAGTACTTC. Its translation is CAISESKVASYEQYF.

This clone was seen once. V gene TRBV6-6 combines with J gene TRBJ2-2; 8 bases are a match to TRBD2. CDR3 length: 14 residues. Trimming took 6 bases from V and 5 from J; bases not matched to a gene: 5. Germline CDR1 MNHNY, CDR2 SVGAGI (reference sequence). The CDR3 sequence: CASSPGGDTGELFF. Here the CDR3 DNA reads TGTGCCAGCAGCCCGGGGGGGGATACCGGGGAGCTGTTTTTT.

The chain joins TRBV11-2 to TRBJ2-3, with 8 bases lining up with TRBD2. Germline loops: CDR1 SGHAT, CDR2 FQNNGV. The CDR3 spans 16 residues. The V gene end was trimmed by 1 base and the J gene end by 3 bases; junction bases not matched to a gene: 6. The CDR3 coding sequence is TGTGCCAGCAGCTTAGTAATTGGCGGGAGGACAGATACGCAGTATTTT. This sequence encodes CASSLVIGGRTDTQYF.

As to this clone: The same CDR3 arises from other DNA sequences in this sample as well. This rearrangement joins TRBV6-5 to TRBJ2-7; D tentatively fits TRBD1 or TRBD2 (5 bases each). The CDR3 runs to 14 residues. Trimming removed 6 bases at V and 0 bases at J, with 12 bases between. Germline V gene sequence: CDR1 MNHEY, CDR2 SVGAGI. The CDR3 DNA sequence: TGTGCCAGCAGCCGAGGGACGGACTCCTACGAGCAGTACTTC. Translation: CASSRGTDSYEQYF.

The gene calls are TRBV2 and TRBJ2-5; 7 bases line up with TRBD2. With 9 bases clipped from V and 7 bases from J, the junction kept 5 bases outside the gene matches. Germline loops: CDR1 SNHLY, CDR2 FYNNEI. The CDR3 contains 11 residues. The CDR3 reads CARTGGGTQYF. In nucleotides, the CDR3 is TGTGCCAGAACGGGAGGTGGGACCCAGTACTTC.

The V and J genes are TRBV19 and TRBJ2-1; D is unresolved. The germline CDR1 and CDR2 sequences are LNHDA and SQIVND (reference sequence). V lost 6 bases to trimming and J lost 0 bases, with 12 bases between them. This CDR3 has 15 residues. In DNA, the CDR3 is TGTGCCAGTAGCCCTAGTTCGAACTCCTACAATGAGCAGTTCTTC. Translating gives CASSPSSNSYNEQFF.

The rearrangement links TRBV5-6 to TRBJ2-5, with TRBD2 matching 10 bases. J lost 3 bases, V lost 2 bases, and 1 base had no gene match. Germline CDR1 is SGHDT and CDR2 is YYEEEE. The CDR3 is made up of 14 amino acids. CDR3 amino acids: CASSFLAGEETQYF. DNA of the CDR3: TGTGCCAGCAGCTTTCTAGCGGGAGAAGAGACCCAGTACTTC. Filled out from reference TRBV5-6 and TRBJ2-5, the complete variable domain reads DAGVTQSPTHLIKTRGQQVTLRCSPKSGHDTVSWYQQALGQGPQFIFQYYEEEERQRGNFPDRFSGHQFPNYSSELNVNALLLGDSALYLCASSFLAGEETQYFGPGTRLLVL.

This clone has only one observation. The J gene is TRBJ1-2, the V gene TRBV5-1; 7 bases align to TRBD1. V lost 3 bases, J lost 2 bases, and 13 bases stayed unmatched. The CDR3 runs to 17 residues. Germline loops: CDR1 SGHRS, CDR2 YFSETQ. As DNA, the CDR3 is TGCGCCAGCAGCTCCCGGACAGGAACGGGGAAGAACTATGGCTACACCTTC. Protein product: CASSSRTGTGKNYGYTF.

This sequence joins TRBV28 and TRBJ1-5; a possible D gene is TRBD1 (5 bases). This CDR3 has 13 amino acids. Trimming cost V 0 bases and J 5 bases, with 5 bases left between them. The V gene's germline CDR1 is MDHEN and CDR2 SYDVKM. CDR3 loop: CASSLWGDQPQHF. DNA for the CDR3: TGTGCCAGCAGTTTATGGGGGGATCAGCCCCAGCATTTT.

This CDR3 reads CASVGAGELFF. CDR3 coding DNA: TGTGCCAGCGTTGGGGCCGGGGAGCTGTTTTTT. V usage is TRBV6-6 and J usage is TRBJ2-2; unclear D gene. V was clipped by 8 bases and J by 6 bases, with 7 bases between them. The CDR3 totals 11 residues. Germline assignment: CDR1 MNHNY and CDR2 SVGAGI (reference sequence).

The chain's CDR3 is CASSLGGGTLHGTDTQYF. CDR3 sequence (DNA): TGTGCCAGCAGTTTAGGGGGCGGGACCCTCCATGGCACAGATACGCAGTATTTT. The chain recombines TRBV28 with TRBJ2-3; tentatively, D is TRBD1 or TRBD2 (6 bases each). This CDR3 spans 18 amino acids. The V end lost 2 bases, the J end lost 1 base, and 19 bases lay between the germline ends. CDR1 is MDHEN and CDR2 is SYDVKM in the germline V gene.

The CDR3 protein is CASRAHGSGGNQPQHF. In nucleotides, the CDR3 is TGTGCCAGTAGAGCCCATGGGTCCGGGGGCAATCAGCCCCAGCATTTT. The gene calls are TRBV19 and TRBJ1-5; D uncertain. From germline, CDR1 is LNHDA and CDR2 SQIVND (reference sequence). V was trimmed by 6 bases and J by 2 bases, leaving 17 bases between them. The CDR3 contains 16 residues.

The CDR3 reads CASSSGTGMGEQFF. The DNA of the CDR3 is TGCGCCAGCAGCAGCGGGACAGGCATGGGTGAGCAGTTCTTC. This chain connects TRBV5-1 to TRBJ2-1, with a possible D match to TRBD1 (8 bases). Trimming took 4 bases from V and 9 from J, leaving 17 bases between them. CDR1 and CDR2 from the germline V gene are SGHRS and YFSETQ. The CDR3 spans 14 residues.

The rearrangement joins TRBV4-2 to TRBJ2-6, with 8 nucleotides matching TRBD1. Looked up from germline, CDR1 is LGHNA and CDR2 is YNFKEQ. CDR3 length equals 20 residues. V was pared by 1 base and J by 1 base, with 12 bases of the junction left unmatched. The CDR3 region is CASSQVLGRQGWSGANVLTF. The CDR3 DNA follows: TGTGCCAGCAGCCAAGTCTTAGGGAGACAGGGGTGGTCTGGGGCCAACGTCCTGACTTTC.

The chain couples TRBV5-1 to TRBJ2-3; 8 nucleotides agree with TRBD2. The CDR3 length is 17 residues. CDR1 and CDR2 (germline): SGHRS, YFSETQ. J lost 3 bases, V lost 0 bases, and 9 bases had no gene match. The DNA for the CDR3 is TGCGCCAGCAGCTTGGGGCGGGGGGCGCGCGGGACAGATACGCAGTATTTT. Its protein product is CASSLGRGARGTDTQYF. Supplemented by reference TRBV5-1 and TRBJ2-3, the full variable domain reads KAGVTQTPRYLIKTRGQQVTLSCSPISGHRSVSWYQQTPGQGLQFLFEYFSETQRNKGNFPGRFSGRQFSNSRSEMNVSTLELGDSALYLCASSLGRGARGTDTQYFGPGTRLTVL.

J is TRBJ2-1 and V is TRBV19; weak D call: TRBD1 (6 bases). From germline, CDR1 is LNHDA and CDR2 SQIVND (reference sequence). Between the trimmed V and J ends, which lost 5 bases and 7 bases, there was a span of 15 bases. This CDR3 is built from 14 residues. CDR3 in amino acids: CASSPGHGLNEQFF. The CDR3 DNA follows: TGTGCCAGTAGTCCGGGACACGGTTTAAATGAGCAGTTCTTC.

The chain is built from TRBV23-1 and TRBJ1-1, with D perhaps matching TRBD1 (6 bases). TRBV23-1 is an ORF; its function is uncertain. CDR3 length: 16 amino acids. V gave up 6 bases and J gave up 0 bases, with 17 bases separating them. The CDR3: CASRNGKTGMNTEAFF. The CDR3 DNA reads TGCGCCAGCAGAAACGGGAAAACAGGGATGAACACTGAAGCTTTCTTT.

CDR3 in amino acids: CASSSAQNEKLFF. The DNA for the CDR3 is TGTGCCAGCAGCTCAGCCCAAAACGAAAAACTGTTTTTT. This sequence joins TRBV28 and TRBJ1-4; no firm D call. The V gene's germline CDR1 is MDHEN and CDR2 SYDVKM. The V end was cut by 6 bases, the J end by 8 bases, with 13 bases between. There are 13 residues in the CDR3.